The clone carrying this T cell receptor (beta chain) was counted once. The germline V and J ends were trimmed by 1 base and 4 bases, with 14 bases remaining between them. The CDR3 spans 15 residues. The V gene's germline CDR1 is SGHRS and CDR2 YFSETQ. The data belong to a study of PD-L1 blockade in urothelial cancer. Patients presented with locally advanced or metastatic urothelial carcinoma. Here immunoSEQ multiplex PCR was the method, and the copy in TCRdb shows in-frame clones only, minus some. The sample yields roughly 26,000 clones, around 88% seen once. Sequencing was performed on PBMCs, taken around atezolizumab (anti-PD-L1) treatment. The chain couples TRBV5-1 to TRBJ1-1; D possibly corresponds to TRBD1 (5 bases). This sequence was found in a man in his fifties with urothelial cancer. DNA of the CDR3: TGCGCCAGCAGCTTGAACCGGGGGTACAGCACTGAAGCTTTCTTT. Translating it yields CASSLNRGYSTEAFF.